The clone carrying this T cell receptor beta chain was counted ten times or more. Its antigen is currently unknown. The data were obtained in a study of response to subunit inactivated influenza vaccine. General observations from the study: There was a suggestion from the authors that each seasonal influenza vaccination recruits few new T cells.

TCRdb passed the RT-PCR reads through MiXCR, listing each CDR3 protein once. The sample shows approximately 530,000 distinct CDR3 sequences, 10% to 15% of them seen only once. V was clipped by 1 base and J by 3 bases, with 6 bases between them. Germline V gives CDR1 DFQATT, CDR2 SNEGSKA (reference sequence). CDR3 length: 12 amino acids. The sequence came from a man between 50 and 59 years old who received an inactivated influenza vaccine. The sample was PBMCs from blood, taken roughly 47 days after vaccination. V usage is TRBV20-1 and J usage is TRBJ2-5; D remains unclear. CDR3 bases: TGCAGTGCTAGAGCAGGAAAAGAGACCCAGTACTTC. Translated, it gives CSARAGKETQYF.